Listed below are T cell receptor beta chains from one sample, sequenced in a study of blood T cell repertoires in COVID-19. Here immunoSEQ multiplex PCR was the method, and the copy in TCRdb shows in-frame clones only, minus some. The sample yields approximately 250,000 clones, around 80% seen once. The material sequenced was peripheral blood. These receptors all come from a human donor in a cohort sampled during active COVID-19. The conserved cysteine and the conserved F or W are not part of the CDR3 here.

>TRBV2|TRBJ2-5
ASVSGGGVETQY
>TRBV18|TRBJ1-6
ASSPQQEWGHNNSPLH
>TRBV2|TRBJ1-1
ASSRDTMNTEAF
>TRBV3-1/TRBV3-2|TRBJ1-2
ASSHGTALGGYT
>TRBV6-6|TRBJ1-1
ASSYLRGSNTEAF
>TRBV10-2|TRBJ2-7
ASLDGGSTPYEQY
>TRBV24-1|TRBJ2-3
ATSGGRWRTDTQY
>TRBV10-1|TRBJ2-2
ASSDRGDGELF
>TRBV28|TRBJ1-3
ASSRDRAFGNTIY
>TRBV23-1|TRBJ2-7
ARAREHEQY
>TRBV9|TRBJ2-7
ASSPWTSNNEQY
>TRBV7-2|TRBJ2-7
ASSFDRGGYREQY
>TRBV2|TRBJ2-7
ATTASSYEQY
>TRBV11-2|TRBJ2-5
ASRSWRGGGETQY
>TRBV6-1|TRBJ1-5
ASSVITGSSNQPQH
>TRBV5-1|TRBJ2-2
ASSRDRVGTGELF
>TRBV2|TRBJ1-1
ASSGQLNTEAF
>TRBV30|TRBJ2-5
ASEQWETQY
>TRBV7-3|TRBJ2-4
ASNLPRVKNIQY
>TRBV27|TRBJ2-5
ASSLSGGSGGLRETQY
>TRBV11-2|TRBJ2-7
ASSFDRDEQY
>TRBV7-9|TRBJ1-1
ASSLRQGPPQEAF
>TRBV29-1|TRBJ2-3
SPLSSLADTQY
>TRBV27|TRBJ2-7
ASSLSRGLSYEQY
>TRBV24-1|TRBJ2-1
ATSDFWGPVNEQF
>TRBV7-2|TRBJ2-7
ASSKPGTGGEEQY
>TRBV9|TRBJ2-1
ASSVEAGGYREQF
>TRBV3-1/TRBV3-2|TRBJ2-5
ASSQVRDRDPETQY
>TRBV19|TRBJ2-6
ASKDQVQSFSGANVLT
>TRBV24-1|TRBJ1-1
ATSAGVGTEAF
>TRBV4-1|TRBJ2-1
ASSPLAGVSNEQF
>TRBV19|TRBJ2-5
ASSVGQAQETQY
>TRBV6-5|TRBJ1-5
ASSSAGDRNQPQH
>TRBV24-1|TRBJ2-1
ATSDAGNNEQF
>TRBV5-1|TRBJ2-5
ASSPTGFPETQY
>TRBV5-1|TRBJ1-1
ASSSGGVATEAF
>TRBV10-3|TRBJ2-7
AISEDIGSSYEQY
>TRBV5-1|TRBJ2-7
ASSLAGLAGDEQY
>TRBV2|TRBJ2-7
ASKYRETSGTYEQY
>TRBV20-1|TRBJ2-1
SAQGFDEQF